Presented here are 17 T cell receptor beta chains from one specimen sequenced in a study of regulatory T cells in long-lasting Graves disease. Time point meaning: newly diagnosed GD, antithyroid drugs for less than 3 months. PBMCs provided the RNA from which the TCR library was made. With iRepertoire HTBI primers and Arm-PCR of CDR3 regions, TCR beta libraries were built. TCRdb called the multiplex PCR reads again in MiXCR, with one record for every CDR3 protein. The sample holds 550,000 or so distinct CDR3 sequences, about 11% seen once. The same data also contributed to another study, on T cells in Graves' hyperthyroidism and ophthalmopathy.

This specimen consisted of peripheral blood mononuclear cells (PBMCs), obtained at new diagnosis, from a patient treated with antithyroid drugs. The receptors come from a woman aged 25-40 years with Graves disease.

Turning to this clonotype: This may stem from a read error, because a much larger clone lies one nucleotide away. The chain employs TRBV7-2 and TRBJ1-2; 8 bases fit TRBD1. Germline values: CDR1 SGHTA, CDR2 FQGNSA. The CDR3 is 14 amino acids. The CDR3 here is CASGLSGGAYGYTF. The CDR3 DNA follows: TGTGCCAGCGGCTTGTCAGGGGGCGCCTATGGCTACACCTTC.

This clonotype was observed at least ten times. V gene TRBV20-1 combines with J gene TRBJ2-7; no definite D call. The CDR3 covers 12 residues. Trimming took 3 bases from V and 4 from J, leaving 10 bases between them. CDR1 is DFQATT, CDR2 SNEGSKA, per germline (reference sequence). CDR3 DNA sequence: TGCAGTGCTAGTTACAGACGATACGAGCAGTACTTC. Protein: CSASYRRYEQYF.

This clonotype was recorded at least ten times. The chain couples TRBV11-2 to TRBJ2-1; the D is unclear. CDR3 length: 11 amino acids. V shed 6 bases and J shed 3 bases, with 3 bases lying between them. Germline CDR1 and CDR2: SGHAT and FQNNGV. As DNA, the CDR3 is TGTGCCAGCAGATACTACAATGAGCAGTTCTTC. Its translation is CASRYYNEQFF.

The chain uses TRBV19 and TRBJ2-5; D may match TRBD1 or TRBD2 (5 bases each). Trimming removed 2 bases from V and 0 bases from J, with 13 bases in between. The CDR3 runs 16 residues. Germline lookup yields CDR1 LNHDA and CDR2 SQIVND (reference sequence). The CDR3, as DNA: TGTGCCAGTAGTATAAGCCCGGGACGGTACCAAGAGACCCAGTACTTC. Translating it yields CASSISPGRYQETQYF.

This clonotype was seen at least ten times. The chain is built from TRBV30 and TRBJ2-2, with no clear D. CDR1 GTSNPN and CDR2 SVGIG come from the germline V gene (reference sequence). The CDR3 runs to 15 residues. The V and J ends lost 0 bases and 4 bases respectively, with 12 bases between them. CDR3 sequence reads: CAWSVPGMITGELFF. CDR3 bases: TGTGCCTGGAGTGTGCCTGGAATGATCACCGGGGAGCTGTTTTTT.

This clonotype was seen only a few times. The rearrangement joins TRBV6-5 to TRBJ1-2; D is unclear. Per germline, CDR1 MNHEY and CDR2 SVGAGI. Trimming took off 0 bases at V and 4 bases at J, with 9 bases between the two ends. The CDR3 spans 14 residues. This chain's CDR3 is CASSYSEGFYGYTF. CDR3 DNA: TGTGCCAGCAGTTACTCCGAAGGATTCTATGGCTACACCTTC.

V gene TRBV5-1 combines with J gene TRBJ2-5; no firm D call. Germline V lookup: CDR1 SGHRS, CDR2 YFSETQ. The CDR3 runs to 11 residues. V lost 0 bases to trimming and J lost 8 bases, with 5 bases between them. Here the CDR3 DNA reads TGCGCCAGCAGCTTGGAGAACACCCAGTACTTC. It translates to CASSLENTQYF.

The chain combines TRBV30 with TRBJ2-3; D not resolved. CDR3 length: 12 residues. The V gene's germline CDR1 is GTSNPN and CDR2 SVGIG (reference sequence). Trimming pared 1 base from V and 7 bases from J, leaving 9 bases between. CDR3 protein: CAWSGIRNTQYF. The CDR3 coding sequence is TGTGCCTGGAGTGGAATTAGGAATACGCAGTATTTT.

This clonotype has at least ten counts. CDR3 region: CAIRGARHQPQHF. CDR3 DNA sequence: TGTGCCATAAGGGGGGCGAGACATCAGCCCCAGCATTTT. The chain combines TRBV6-8 with TRBJ1-5, with D tentatively TRBD1 (6 bases). V was shortened by 10 bases and J by 5 bases, with 15 bases between the two germline ends. This CDR3 contains 13 residues. CDR1 and CDR2 from the germline V gene are MNHGY and SAAAGT.

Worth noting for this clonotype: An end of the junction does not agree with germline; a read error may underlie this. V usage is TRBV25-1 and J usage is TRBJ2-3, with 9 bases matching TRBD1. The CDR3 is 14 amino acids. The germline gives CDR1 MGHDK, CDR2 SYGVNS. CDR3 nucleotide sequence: TGTGCCAGCAGTGCGATCGGGCTGGGGACAGGGCAAAGATTT. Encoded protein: CASSAIGLGTGQRF.

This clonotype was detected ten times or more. In nucleotides, the CDR3 is TGTGCCTGGAGGGCTAGTGGGCTGACCTACGAGCAGTACTTC. The encoded protein is CAWRASGLTYEQYF. The J gene is TRBJ2-7, the V gene TRBV30; no reliable D call. V was trimmed by 3 bases and J by 2 bases, leaving 14 bases between them. The CDR3 sequence is 14 residues long. Germline V gives CDR1 GTSNPN, CDR2 SVGIG (reference sequence).

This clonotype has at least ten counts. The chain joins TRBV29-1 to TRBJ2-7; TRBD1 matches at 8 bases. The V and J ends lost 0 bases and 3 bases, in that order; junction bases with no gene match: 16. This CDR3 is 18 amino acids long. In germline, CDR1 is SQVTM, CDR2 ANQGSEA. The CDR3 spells CSVEDQAGGVGELYEQYF. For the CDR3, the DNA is TGCAGCGTTGAAGATCAGGCAGGGGGCGTAGGGGAACTCTACGAGCAGTACTTC.

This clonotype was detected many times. The CDR3 nucleotides read TGCGCCAGCAGTAGGGACAGGGTTAACTATGGCTACACCTTC. Translated: CASSRDRVNYGYTF. The chain is built from TRBV5-1 and TRBJ1-2; 9 nucleotides line up with TRBD1. The CDR3 runs to 14 residues. J gave up 1 base and V 5 bases, and 3 bases lay outside the gene matches. The germline gives CDR1 SGHRS, CDR2 YFSETQ.

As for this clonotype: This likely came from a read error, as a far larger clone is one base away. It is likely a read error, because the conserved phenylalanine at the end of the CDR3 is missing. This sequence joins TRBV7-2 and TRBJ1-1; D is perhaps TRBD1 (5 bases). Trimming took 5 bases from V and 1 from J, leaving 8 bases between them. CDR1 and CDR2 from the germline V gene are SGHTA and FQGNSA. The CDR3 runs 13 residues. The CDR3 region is CASSRTGNTEAFS. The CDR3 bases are TGTGCCAGCAGCCGAACAGGGAACACTGAAGCTTTCTCT.

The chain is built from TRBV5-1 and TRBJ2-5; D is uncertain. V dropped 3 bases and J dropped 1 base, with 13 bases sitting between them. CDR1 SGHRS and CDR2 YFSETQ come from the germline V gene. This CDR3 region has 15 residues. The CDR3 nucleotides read TGCGCCAGCAGCTGGGGTGGGTCGGCCCAAGAGACCCAGTACTTC. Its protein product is CASSWGGSAQETQYF.

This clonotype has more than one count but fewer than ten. The CDR3 DNA follows: TGCAGTGCTAGAGATCGTATTGGCGGGACCTTGTACAATGAGCAGTTCTTC. It codes for CSARDRIGGTLYNEQFF. V is TRBV20-1 and J is TRBJ2-1, with D tentatively TRBD2 (6 bases). This CDR3 is built from 17 residues. The germline V and J ends were trimmed by 0 bases and 4 bases, with 19 bases remaining between them. In germline, CDR1 is DFQATT, CDR2 SNEGSKA (reference sequence).

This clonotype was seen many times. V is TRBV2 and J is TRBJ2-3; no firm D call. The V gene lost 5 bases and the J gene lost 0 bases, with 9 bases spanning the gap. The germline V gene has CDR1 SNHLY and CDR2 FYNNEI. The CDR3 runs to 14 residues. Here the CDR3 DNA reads TGTGCCAGCAGTTACTACCCAAGCACAGATACGCAGTATTTT. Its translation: CASSYYPSTDTQYF.